This is a list of T cell receptor beta chains from one sample in a study of control samples from healthy donors and cancer patients. Libraries were prepared by immunoSEQ multiplex PCR; TCRdb keeps only in-frame clonotypes and omits some of them. The sample consists of 150,000 or so clones, approximately 93% of them appearing once. The sequenced sample was blood. These receptors were obtained from a man between 40 and 49 years old in good health. CDR3s include the opening cysteine and the closing phenylalanine or tryptophan. A D gene is named only where the DNA matches it firmly. Some rows mark clone size as missing; the rest say once, few, many or name a class of expanded clone.

v_call,cdr3_length,clone_size,d_call,j_call,cdr3_aa,cdr3_nt
TRBV10-2,13,NA,TRBD1,TRBJ1-2,CASSPGQNYGYTF,TGCGCCAGCAGTCCGGGACAGAACTATGGCTACACCTTC
TRBV28,9,NA,NA,TRBJ2-3,CAIGDTQYF,TGTGCCATAGGGGATACGCAGTATTTT
TRBV5-4,16,NA,NA,TRBJ1-4,CASSVQVGSGPEKLFF,TGTGCCAGCAGCGTCCAAGTGGGGTCAGGGCCTGAAAAACTGTTTTTT
TRBV27,17,NA,NA,TRBJ2-7,CASSLTIRALGTYEQYF,TGTGCCAGCAGCCTAACGATCAGGGCGTTGGGGACTTACGAGCAGTACTTC
TRBV3-1/TRBV3-2,13,NA,NA,TRBJ1-2,CASSQDTNYGYTF,TGTGCCAGCAGCCAAGACACTAACTATGGCTACACCTTC
TRBV6-5,12,NA,NA,TRBJ1-1,CATRTVNTEAFF,TGTGCCACCAGGACCGTGAACACTGAAGCTTTCTTT
TRBV28,13,NA,NA,TRBJ1-2,CASRPPLAGRQTF,TGTGCCAGCAGACCCCCGCTGGCAGGCAGGCAGACCTTC
TRBV5-6,12,NA,NA,TRBJ1-1,CASSFVGTEAFF,TGTGCCAGCAGCTTCGTTGGCACTGAAGCTTTCTTT
TRBV5-4,16,NA,NA,TRBJ1-2,CASSPGPSILNYGYTF,TGTGCCAGCAGCCCGGGGCCTTCAATCCTTAACTATGGCTACACCTTC
TRBV7-2,16,NA,NA,TRBJ2-3,CASSPPEATSTDTQYF,TGTGCCAGCAGCCCCCCAGAGGCGACTAGCACAGATACGCAGTATTTT
TRBV5-4,13,NA,NA,TRBJ2-2,CASSLGLTGELFF,TGTGCCAGCAGCTTGGGGCTAACCGGGGAGCTGTTTTTT
TRBV29-1,13,NA,NA,TRBJ2-1,CSVESQVSDEQFF,TGCAGCGTTGAATCCCAGGTCTCCGATGAGCAGTTCTTC
TRBV6-5,12,NA,NA,TRBJ2-5,CASSYGQETQYF,TGTGCCAGCAGTTACGGCCAGGAGACCCAGTACTTC
TRBV5-4,13,NA,NA,TRBJ2-3,CASSQNRWDTQYF,TGTGCCAGCAGCCAAAACAGGTGGGATACGCAGTATTTT
TRBV19,12,NA,NA,TRBJ1-6,CASKDRNSPLHF,TGTGCCAGTAAGGACCGTAATTCACCCCTCCACTTT
TRBV18,14,NA,TRBD1,TRBJ1-2,CASLQDRDDYGYTF,TGTGCCAGCTTGCAGGACAGGGATGACTATGGCTACACCTTC
TRBV20-1,14,NA,TRBD1,TRBJ2-7,CSASAGTGAGEQYF,TGCAGTGCTAGTGCCGGGACAGGGGCTGGGGAGCAGTACTTC
TRBV11-2,14,NA,NA,TRBJ1-6,CASSLELIDSPLHF,TGTGCCAGCAGCTTAGAGCTGATCGATTCACCCCTCCACTTT
TRBV6-5,12,NA,NA,TRBJ1-2,CASRRTDYGYTF,TGTGCCAGCAGACGGACAGACTATGGCTACACCTTC
TRBV7-2,16,NA,NA,TRBJ1-4,CASSLARVGGSEKLFF,TGTGCCAGCAGCTTAGCGCGTGTCGGGGGCAGCGAAAAACTGTTTTTT
TRBV6-5,13,NA,NA,TRBJ1-5,CASSPDSPRPQHF,TGTGCCAGCAGTCCAGATTCACCAAGGCCCCAGCATTTT
TRBV5-6,16,once,NA,TRBJ1-2,CASSLPPGSTNYGYTF,TGTGCCAGCAGCTTGCCCCCCGGCAGTACTAACTATGGCTACACCTTC
TRBV28,12,NA,NA,TRBJ2-1,CASSSGANEQFF,TGTGCCAGCAGTTCAGGGGCGAATGAGCAGTTCTTC
TRBV12-3/TRBV12-4,12,NA,NA,TRBJ1-1,CASSFRGPEAFF,TGTGCCAGCAGTTTCCGAGGTCCGGAAGCTTTCTTT
TRBV6-5,15,NA,TRBD1,TRBJ1-2,CASSRPGTGDYGYTF,TGTGCCAGCAGTCGCCCCGGGACAGGGGACTATGGCTACACCTTC
TRBV7-2,12,NA,NA,TRBJ1-4,CASSRERQKLFF,TGTGCCAGCAGTAGGGAGAGGCAAAAACTGTTTTTT
TRBV28,13,NA,NA,TRBJ2-7,CLVGGQSVYEQYF,TGTCTCGTCGGGGGACAGAGTGTGTACGAGCAGTACTTC